A selection of T cell receptor beta chains follows, all from one sample in a study of T cells in localized non-small cell lung cancer. Data came from immunoSEQ multiplex PCR; TCRdb stores just in-frame clones and leaves some out. The sample contains around 48,000 clones, approximately 80% of which appear only once. Sample: peripheral blood, taken before any cancer treatment. The receptors were sampled from a man between 40 and 75 years old with stage I squamous cell lung carcinoma. CDR3s include the opening cysteine and the closing phenylalanine or tryptophan. Each record gives: V gene, D gene, clone size, J gene, CDR3 DNA, CDR3 protein. D genes are given only for firm matches. Clone size, where shown, is once, few, many, or a class for clones that have expanded.

>TRBV4-1|-|-|TRBJ2-1
TGCGCCAGCAGCCAAGAAGGGACCCTGGGCGATGAGCAGTTCTTC
CASSQEGTLGDEQFF
>TRBV28|-|-|TRBJ1-4
TGTGCCAGCAGTTTGGAGGGGACCCGTAATGAAAAACTGTTTTTT
CASSLEGTRNEKLFF
>TRBV7-2|-|-|TRBJ1-5
TGTGCCAGCAGCTCCGACACTTCTCGTCAGCCCCAGCATTTT
CASSSDTSRQPQHF
>TRBV29-1|-|-|TRBJ2-3
TGCAGCACCGATCGGGTACGCACAGATACGCAGTATTTT
CSTDRVRTDTQYF
>TRBV6-5|-|few|TRBJ1-1
TGTGCCAGCAGTCTAGGTAGGAAAGCTTTCTTT
CASSLGRKAFF
>TRBV6-5|-|-|TRBJ2-1
TGTGCCAGCAGTTACGACGGGGTGCAGTTCTTC
CASSYDGVQFF
>TRBV9|TRBD1|few|TRBJ1-6
TGTGCCAGCAGCCCATCGGACAGGGGACCCCTCCACTTT
CASSPSDRGPLHF
>TRBV10-3|TRBD1|-|TRBJ1-2
TGTGCCATCAGTGTGGGGACAGGGGTCGATGGCTACACCTTC
CAISVGTGVDGYTF
>TRBV9|-|few|TRBJ1-1
TGTGCCAGCAGCCCACCAAGGGGAGGATCCAAGAACACTGAAGCTTTCTTT
CASSPPRGGSKNTEAFF
>TRBV14|-|-|TRBJ2-3
TGTGCCAGCAGCTTGCGTCCGGCGGATACGCAGTATTTT
CASSLRPADTQYF
>TRBV4-2|-|-|TRBJ2-3
TGTGCCAGCAGCCAAGCCGAGACTAGGAGCACAGATACGCAGTATTTT
CASSQAETRSTDTQYF
>TRBV4-3|-|-|TRBJ2-4
TGCGCCAGCAGCCAAGAGGTCCCTAGCGCCAAAAACATTCAGTACTTC
CASSQEVPSAKNIQYF
>TRBV28|-|-|TRBJ1-2
TGTGCCAGCAGTTACAAAAACTATGGCTACACCTTC
CASSYKNYGYTF
>TRBV9|-|-|TRBJ1-4
TGTGCCAGCAGCGTAACAGGGATTAATGAAAAACTGTTTTTT
CASSVTGINEKLFF
>TRBV4-1|-|-|TRBJ2-1
TGCGCCAGCAGCCAAGCTGGTGCGGGGCCTTACAATGAGCAGTTCTTC
CASSQAGAGPYNEQFF
>TRBV18|-|-|TRBJ1-2
TGTGCCGTCCCAAGTGGGGACTATGGCTACACCTTC
CAVPSGDYGYTF
>TRBV19|-|-|TRBJ2-2
TGTGCCAGTAGTCTCAATCTGCTCACCGGGGAGCTGTTTTTT
CASSLNLLTGELFF
>TRBV5-1|-|-|TRBJ1-4
TGCGCCAGCAGCTTGAGGGCAGCCGCAACTAATGAAAAACTGTTTTTT
CASSLRAAATNEKLFF
>TRBV7-9|-|few|TRBJ2-1
TGTGCCAGCAGCTTAGAAGACACCTACTACAATGAGCAGTTCTTC
CASSLEDTYYNEQFF
>TRBV5-4|-|-|TRBJ1-6
TGTGCCAGCAGCTTGGGTTGGATGAATTCACCCCTCCACTTT
CASSLGWMNSPLHF
>TRBV7-3|-|-|TRBJ2-7
TGTGCCAGCAGCATCCAGGGTGGCAACGAGCAGTACTTC
CASSIQGGNEQYF
>TRBV18|-|few|TRBJ1-2
TGTGCCAGCTCACCACCGCCGGGGGCGCAGAATGGCTACACCTTC
CASSPPPGAQNGYTF
>TRBV7-8|-|-|TRBJ2-5
TGTGCCAGCAGCACACTTCCACAGGCGGAGACCCAGTACTTC
CASSTLPQAETQYF
>TRBV4-1|-|few|TRBJ2-2
TGCGCCAGCAGCCAAGGAGGTTACACCGGGGAGCTGTTTTTT
CASSQGGYTGELFF
>TRBV30|-|-|TRBJ1-4
TGTGCCTGGAGAAGGGGAGGGAGGGATGAAAAACTGTTTTTT
CAWRRGGRDEKLFF
>TRBV9|-|-|TRBJ2-7
TGTGCCAGCAAGGGGTCGACACCGGAAGAGCAGTACTTC
CASKGSTPEEQYF
>TRBV19|-|-|TRBJ2-2
TGTGCCAGTAGCTCTACTAGGGGGGCCCTGAACACCGGGGAGCTGTTTTTT
CASSSTRGALNTGELFF
>TRBV5-1|TRBD2|once|TRBJ2-2
TGCGCCAGCAGTCCCGCGGGGGGAGAGGTCACCGGGGAGCTGTTTTTT
CASSPAGGEVTGELFF
>TRBV6-5|TRBD1|-|TRBJ1-5
TGTGCCAGCAGTGTTGCGGGACAGCCAAATCAGCCCCAGCATTTT
CASSVAGQPNQPQHF
>TRBV6-5|-|-|TRBJ2-2
TGTGCCAGCCGTAGCAGGGGAACCGGGGAGCTGTTTTTT
CASRSRGTGELFF
>TRBV2|-|-|TRBJ2-4
TGTGCCAGCAGAGGGGACGTAGGTTGGCGAATTCAGTACTTC
CASRGDVGWRIQYF
>TRBV18|-|-|TRBJ2-1
TGTGCCAGCTCACTGGACCTCGAGAGGGGCGATGAGCAGTTCTTC
CASSLDLERGDEQFF
>TRBV6-5|-|many|TRBJ1-2
TGTGCCAGCAGTTCCCCAGATCAAGTTTTCCGCTATGGCTACACCTTC
CASSSPDQVFRYGYTF
>TRBV11-2|-|-|TRBJ1-6
TGTGCCAGCAGCCTGGGGAGCAGTTTCGGTTCACCCCTCCACTTT
CASSLGSSFGSPLHF
>TRBV30|-|-|TRBJ1-1
TGTGCCACTAGTTCGGCCCCTCTAGTGAACACTGAAGCTTTCTTT
CATSSAPLVNTEAFF
>TRBV4-2|-|-|TRBJ1-3
TGTGCCAGCAGCCCGCGGACCTTCACGGGAAACACCATATATTTT
CASSPRTFTGNTIYF
>TRBV19|-|-|TRBJ2-1
TGTGCCAGTACTAGCAGGGGACGGGATGAGCAGTTCTTC
CASTSRGRDEQFF
>TRBV9|-|-|TRBJ1-2
TGTGCCAGCAGCGTAGGAAGCGGATTGGGGCCCGTCGCGGTGGGCTACACCTTC
CASSVGSGLGPVAVGYTF
>TRBV29-1|-|once|TRBJ2-3
TGCAGCCCCCAACGGGGGGCCGGGGATACGCAGTATTTT
CSPQRGAGDTQYF
>TRBV6-5|-|-|TRBJ1-4
TGTGCCAGCAGTTCCTCAGGGCCGCAGGAAAAACTGTTTTTT
CASSSSGPQEKLFF
>TRBV5-4|-|-|TRBJ2-3
TGTGCCAGCAGCTTGATGGGGGCCACAGATACGCAGTATTTT
CASSLMGATDTQYF
>TRBV5-5|TRBD1|-|TRBJ1-3
TGTGCCACCCTGGGGGCAGGGGGACCTGGAAACACCATATATTTT
CATLGAGGPGNTIYF
>TRBV2|-|once|TRBJ2-1
TGTGCCAGCAGGAGGGGCGGCTACAATGAGCAGTTCTTC
CASRRGGYNEQFF
>TRBV5-6|-|once|TRBJ1-4
TGTGCCAGCAGCTCGCGACGAAGCACAACTAATGAAAAACTGTTTTTT
CASSSRRSTTNEKLFF
>TRBV28|-|-|TRBJ1-2
TGTGCCAGCACCCCATTTCGACAGTTTAATCGGTATGGCTACACCTTC
CASTPFRQFNRYGYTF
>TRBV5-4|-|-|TRBJ2-7
TGTGCCAGCAGACCCCGCGGGGTAGGGGAGCAGTACTTC
CASRPRGVGEQYF
>TRBV5-1|TRBD1|-|TRBJ2-1
TGCGCCAGCAGGGTGACAGGGACCTCTTACAATGAGCAGTTCTTC
CASRVTGTSYNEQFF
>TRBV28|-|-|TRBJ1-1
TGTGCCAGCAGCCCTCCGGGACGGTCTACTGAAGCTTTCTTT
CASSPPGRSTEAFF
>TRBV28|-|-|TRBJ1-5
TGTGCCAGCACCGCTAGGGGGAAAGTGTATAGCAATCAGCCCCAGCATTTT
CASTARGKVYSNQPQHF
>TRBV7-9|-|few|TRBJ1-4
TGTGCCAGCAGCTCGCTTGTTAATGAAAAACTGTTTTTT
CASSSLVNEKLFF
>TRBV7-3|TRBD1|few|TRBJ2-1
TGTGCCAGCGAGGGGGGGACAGGGAATGAGCAGTTCTTC
CASEGGTGNEQFF
>TRBV28|-|few|TRBJ1-6
TGTGCCAGCAGTTCCCCTCTTAATTCACCCCTCCACTTT
CASSSPLNSPLHF
>TRBV6-1|-|-|TRBJ2-7
TGTGCCAGCAGTGACAGACACCGCTGGGAATACGAGCAGTACTTC
CASSDRHRWEYEQYF
>TRBV9|-|-|TRBJ1-2
TGTGCCAGCACCATCACAGGGAATCTGGACTATGGCTACACCTTC
CASTITGNLDYGYTF
>TRBV28|-|-|TRBJ1-1
TGTGCCAGCAGTTTTTGGCAGGAAAACATGAACACTGAAGCTTTCTTT
CASSFWQENMNTEAFF
>TRBV4-1|-|-|TRBJ2-2
TGCGCCAGCAGCCAATGGCAGGGAAGCACCGGGGAGCTGTTTTTT
CASSQWQGSTGELFF
>TRBV21-1|-|-|TRBJ2-7
TGTGCCAGCAGCAAAGGGAGGGACAGCCGGAGATCCTACGAGCAGTACTTC
CASSKGRDSRRSYEQYF
>TRBV28|-|-|TRBJ2-3
TGTGCCAGCACCCTAGGGGGAATCCCGGATACGCAGTATTTT
CASTLGGIPDTQYF
>TRBV7-6|TRBD1|few|TRBJ1-2
TGTGCCAGCAGCCCGACAGGGAACTATGGCTACACCTTC
CASSPTGNYGYTF